This T cell receptor beta chain came from a study of T cell responses to AZD1222 COVID-19 vaccine. Study details: Researchers grouped second doses given at about 4 or about 12 weeks into one pool. Study-level points and caveats: The donors showed a predominance of white British ancestry and of females, with possible underestimation of clonal diversity.

CDR3 length: 14 residues. Germline loops: CDR1 MDHEN, CDR2 SYDVKM. Between the trimmed V and J ends, which lost 8 bases and 4 bases, there was a span of 17 bases. As for this clone: Its target is unknown.

TCRdb's table, derived via immunoSEQ multiplex PCR, lists solely in-frame clones and lacks some. Of 140,000 to 150,000 clones listed, about 91% are singletons. Sequencing used peripheral blood, obtained on day 0 of AZD1222 vaccination. This TCR derives from an adult in good health. The chain employs TRBV28 and TRBJ1-2, with a tentative D call TRBD1 (5 bases). Here the CDR3 reads CASSPPGTAYGYTF. The CDR3 bases are TGTGCCAGCTCGCCTCCCGGGACGGCCTATGGCTACACCTTC.